The T cell receptor (beta chain) described here comes from a study of T cell responses to AZD1222 COVID-19 vaccine. Study-wide points: Spike-specific TCR repertoires showed rising breadth and depth after two AZD1222 doses. Along spike, vaccine-associated CD4 TCRs were found throughout, with dominance at 160-218 and 743-854.

Germline CDR1 MNHNS, CDR2 SASEGT. The V segment lost 2 bases and the J segment 5 bases; nucleotides outside the gene matches: 10. The CDR3 covers 16 residues. Sequencing was performed with immunoSEQ multiplex PCR; in TCRdb, only in-frame clones are kept and a portion is missing. Among roughly 120,000 clones listed, about 93% were seen once. The table lists this clone with a few counts. Its cognate antigen is unknown. Specimen: peripheral blood, collected 28 days after the second dose of the MenACWY control vaccine. The source of this sequence is an adult who received the MenACWY meningococcal vaccine as a control. The V call is TRBV6-1, the J call TRBJ2-5; 8 nucleotides agree with TRBD2. In nucleotides, the CDR3 is TGTGCCAGCAGTGAATTCCAGCGGGAGCCTTCGGAGACCCAGTACTTC. Translating it yields CASSEFQREPSETQYF.